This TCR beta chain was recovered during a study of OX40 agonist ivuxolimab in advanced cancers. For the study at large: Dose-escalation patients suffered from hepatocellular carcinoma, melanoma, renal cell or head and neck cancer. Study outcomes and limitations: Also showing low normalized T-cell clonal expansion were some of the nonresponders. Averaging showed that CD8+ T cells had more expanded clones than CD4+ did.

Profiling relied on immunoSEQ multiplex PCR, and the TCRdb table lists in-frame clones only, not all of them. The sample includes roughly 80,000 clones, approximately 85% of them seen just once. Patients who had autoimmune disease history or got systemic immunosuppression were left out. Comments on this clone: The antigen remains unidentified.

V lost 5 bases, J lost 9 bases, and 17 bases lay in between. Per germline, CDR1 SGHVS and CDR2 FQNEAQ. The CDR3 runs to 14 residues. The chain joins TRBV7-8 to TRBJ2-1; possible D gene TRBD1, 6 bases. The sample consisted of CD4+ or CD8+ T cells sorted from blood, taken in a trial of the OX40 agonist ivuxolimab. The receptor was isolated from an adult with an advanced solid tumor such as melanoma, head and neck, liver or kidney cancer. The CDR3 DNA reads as TGTGCCAGCAGCCCAATATCAGGGGTCGGTGAGCAGTTCTTC. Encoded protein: CASSPISGVGEQFF.